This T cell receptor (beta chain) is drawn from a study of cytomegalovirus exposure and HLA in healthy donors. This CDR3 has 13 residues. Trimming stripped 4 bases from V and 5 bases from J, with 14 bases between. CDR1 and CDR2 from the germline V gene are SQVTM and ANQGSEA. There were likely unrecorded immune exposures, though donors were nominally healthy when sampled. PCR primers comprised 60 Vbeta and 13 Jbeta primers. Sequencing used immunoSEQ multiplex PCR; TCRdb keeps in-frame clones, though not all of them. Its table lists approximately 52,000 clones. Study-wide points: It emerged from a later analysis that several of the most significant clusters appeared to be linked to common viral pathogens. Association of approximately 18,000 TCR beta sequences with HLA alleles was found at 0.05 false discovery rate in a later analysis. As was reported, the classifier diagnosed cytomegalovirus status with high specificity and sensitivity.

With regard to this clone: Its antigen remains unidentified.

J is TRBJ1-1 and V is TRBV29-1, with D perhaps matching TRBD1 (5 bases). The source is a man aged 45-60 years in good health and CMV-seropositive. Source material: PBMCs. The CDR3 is CSVGEGEGTEAFF. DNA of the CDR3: TGCAGCGTTGGAGAAGGGGAGGGAACTGAAGCTTTCTTT.